This TCR beta chain comes out of a study of blood T cell repertoires in COVID-19. On the study more broadly: PBMCs, B-cell-depleted T cells, or T cells were the source of the cDNA or gDNA that made up the material.

TCRdb's copy holds only in-frame clones and misses some; the assay was immunoSEQ multiplex PCR. Of some 200,000 clones listed, roughly 87% are singletons. Per germline, CDR1 LNHDA and CDR2 SQIVND (reference sequence). The V end lost 3 bases, the J end lost 2 bases, and 10 bases lay between the germline ends. The CDR3 loop spans 14 amino acids. The receptor was isolated from a woman in her twenties or thirties who had recovered from COVID-19. The V and J genes are TRBV19 and TRBJ2-5; D is unresolved. Sequenced material: PBMCs or T cells enriched from blood (not recorded which). The CDR3 sequence is CASSILGEQETQYF. DNA of the CDR3: TGTGCCAGTAGTATCCTTGGAGAGCAAGAGACCCAGTACTTC.